These 10 T cell receptor beta chains were sequenced from one sample in a study of cytomegalovirus exposure and HLA in healthy donors. The PCR was carried out with 60 Vbeta primers and 13 Jbeta primers. The protocol was immunoSEQ multiplex PCR, while the TCRdb copy is restricted to in-frame clones and leaves out a portion. The table lists 50,000 or so clones, about three quarters of them singletons. The sample consisted of PBMCs. These receptors all come from a man aged 18 to 29 in good health and CMV-seronegative.

This clone occurred a few times. This chain joins TRBV19 and TRBJ2-7, with D unresolved. Per the germline V gene, CDR1 is LNHDA and CDR2 is SQIVND (reference sequence). Trimming stripped 6 bases from V and 6 bases from J, with 18 bases between. This CDR3 spans 14 amino acids. The CDR3, as DNA: TGTGCCAGTAGGAACAGCCGGTTTAGTCCCGAGCAGTACTTC. It specifies CASRNSRFSPEQYF.

CDR3 residues: CASSLGWGRGTEAFF. The CDR3, as DNA: TGCGCCAGCAGCTTGGGTTGGGGAAGAGGGACTGAAGCTTTCTTT. The rearrangement uses TRBV5-1 and TRBJ1-1; D is uncertain. This CDR3 is built from 15 residues. Per the germline V gene, CDR1 is SGHRS and CDR2 is YFSETQ. Trimming pared 0 bases from V and 5 bases from J, leaving 14 bases between.

The chain employs TRBV4-1 and TRBJ2-1; 10 bases map to TRBD2. The CDR3 runs to 16 residues. Losses at the gene ends were 1 base for V and 3 bases for J; bases not matched to a gene: 3. Germline V gene data show CDR1 as MGHRA and CDR2 as YSYEKL. The CDR3 nucleotides are TGCGCCAGCAGCCAAGCTATAGCGGGAGGCTACAATGAGCAGTTCTTC. Its protein is CASSQAIAGGYNEQFF.

This chain links TRBV27 with TRBJ2-2; D gene unclear. The germline CDR1 and CDR2 sequences are MNHEY and SMNVEV (reference sequence). The CDR3 spans 12 residues. V shed 1 base and J shed 8 bases, with 5 bases lying between them. The CDR3 reads CASSLFAGELFF. The CDR3 nucleotides read TGTGCCAGCAGTTTATTTGCGGGGGAGCTGTTTTTT.

This clone was seen a handful of times. The rearrangement links TRBV27 to TRBJ2-6; unclear D gene. The germline V and J ends were trimmed by 9 bases and 0 bases, with 9 bases remaining between them. This CDR3 comprises 14 residues. CDR1 is MNHEY and CDR2 is SMNVEV in the germline V gene (reference sequence). CDR3 DNA sequence: TGTGCCAGTAAGAGTTTCTCTGGGGCCAACGTCCTGACTTTC. Its protein is CASKSFSGANVLTF.

This sequence joins TRBV18 and TRBJ2-7; 7 bases are a match to TRBD2. V trimming: 3 bases; J trimming: 7 bases; junction bases outside the gene matches: 9. Germline loops: CDR1 KGHSH, CDR2 LQKENI. The CDR3 sequence is 14 residues long. Here the CDR3 reads CASSPGGGPYEQYF. CDR3 in DNA: TGTGCCAGCTCACCGGGGGGAGGGCCGTATGAGCAGTACTTC.

This clone occurred a few times. This rearrangement joins TRBV6-5 to TRBJ1-5; weak D call: TRBD1 (6 bases). Trimming cost V 8 bases and J 3 bases, with 11 bases left between them. Germline-derived CDR1 and CDR2 are MNHEY and SVGAGI. The CDR3 runs to 13 residues. CDR3 nucleotide sequence: TGTGCCAGCCAAGGGGGGGTCAATCAGCCCCAGCATTTT. Residues: CASQGGVNQPQHF.

The genes are TRBV29-1 and TRBJ2-1; possibly TRBD2 for D (5 bases). The CDR3 contains 12 residues. Trimming shortened V by 3 bases and J by 8 bases, and 11 bases separated the two germline ends. Germline V lookup: CDR1 SQVTM, CDR2 ANQGSEA. CDR3 region: CSVDKGVDEQFF. The DNA of the CDR3 is TGCAGCGTTGATAAGGGAGTGGATGAGCAGTTCTTC.

The chain has TRBV30 and TRBJ1-4, with 9 bases aligning to TRBD1. V was clipped by 0 bases and J by 6 bases; unmatched bases: 5. The CDR3 contains 15 residues. Germline CDR1 GTSNPN, CDR2 SVGIG (reference sequence). This CDR3 reads CAWSVPTGGDEKLFF. Written as DNA, the CDR3 is TGTGCCTGGAGTGTGCCGACAGGGGGGGATGAAAAACTGTTTTTT.

The table lists this clone with a count of one. An end of the junction does not agree with germline; a read error may underlie this. This chain joins TRBV15 and TRBJ2-2; D is perhaps TRBD2 (6 bases). Germline values: CDR1 LNHNV, CDR2 YYDKDF (reference sequence). The CDR3 covers 16 residues. CDR3 sequence (DNA): TGTGCCACCAGCCGAGAATTGACTAGTAGCACCGGGGAGCTGTTTTTT. Its translation: CATSRELTSSTGELFF.